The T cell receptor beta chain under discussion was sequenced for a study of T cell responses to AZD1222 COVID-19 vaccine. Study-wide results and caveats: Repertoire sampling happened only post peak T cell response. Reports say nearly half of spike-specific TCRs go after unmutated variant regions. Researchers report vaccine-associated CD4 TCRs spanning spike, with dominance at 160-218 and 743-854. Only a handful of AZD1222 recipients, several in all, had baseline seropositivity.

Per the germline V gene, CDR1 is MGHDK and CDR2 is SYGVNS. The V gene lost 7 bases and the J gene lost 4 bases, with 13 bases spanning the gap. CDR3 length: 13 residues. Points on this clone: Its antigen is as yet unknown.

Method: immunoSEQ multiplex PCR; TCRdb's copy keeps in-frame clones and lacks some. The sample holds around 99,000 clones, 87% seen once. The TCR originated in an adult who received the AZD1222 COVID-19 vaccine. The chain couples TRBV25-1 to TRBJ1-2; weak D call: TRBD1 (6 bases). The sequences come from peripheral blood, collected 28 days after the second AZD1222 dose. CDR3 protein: CASTKGGSYGYTF. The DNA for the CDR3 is TGTGCCAGCACCAAAGGGGGAAGCTATGGCTACACCTTC.